This T cell receptor beta chain emerged from a study of blood T cell repertoires in COVID-19. Looking at the study overall: Researchers got acute and convalescent COVID-19 samples from the United States, Italy and Spain.

The assay was immunoSEQ multiplex PCR, and TCRdb's table has in-frame clones only and misses some. The repertoire holds a few hundred thousand clones, with more than 65% as singletons. The CDR3 contains 14 residues. Germline CDR1 SGDLS, CDR2 YYNGEE. Between the trimmed V and J ends, which lost 0 bases and 5 bases, there was a span of 11 bases. The TCR was taken from a woman aged 18-29 years with acute or convalescent COVID-19. The sequenced sample was peripheral blood. V usage is TRBV9 and J usage is TRBJ2-5; TRBD2 might be the D (6 bases). CDR3 coding DNA: TGTGCCAGCAGCGTAGGACGGGAGCTGGAGACCCAGTACTTC. Its translation is CASSVGRELETQYF.